Below are 24 T cell receptor beta chains sequenced from a single sample in a study of T-cell memory formation after mild COVID-19. TCRdb re-analysed the 5' RACE reads in MiXCR, keeping a single row per CDR3 protein. This sample has fewer than 350,000 distinct CDR3 sequences, with roughly 18% found just once. The sample consisted of PBMCs or a T cell subset sorted from them (not recorded which). The origin of the receptors is a young man who had mild COVID-19 (a few samples of this study predate the infection). Cell type and time point are not known.

V and J are TRBV12-3 or TRBV12-4 and TRBJ1-6; unclear D gene. The V end was cut by 4 bases, the J end by 10 bases, with 8 bases between. CDR3 length equals 12 residues. CDR3 DNA sequence: TGTGCCAGCAGTTCTCTGATGTCACCCCTCCACTTT. This sequence encodes CASSSLMSPLHF.

The chain links TRBV6-2 or TRBV6-3 to TRBJ2-7; D is perhaps TRBD2 (5 bases). V dropped 2 bases and J dropped 0 bases, with 11 bases sitting between them. From germline, CDR1 is MNHEY and CDR2 SVGEGT. The CDR3 is 15 amino acids. The CDR3 DNA follows: TGTGCCAGCAGTTACCCATTCGGGATCTCCTACGAGCAGTACTTC. Amino acid sequence: CASSYPFGISYEQYF.

V is TRBV10-3 and J is TRBJ2-7, with TRBD1 matching over 10 bases. Trimming took 2 bases from V and 7 from J; bases not matched to a gene: 5. CDR1 is ENHRY, CDR2 SYGVKD, per germline. The CDR3 is made up of 14 amino acids. The CDR3 region is CAISEGTGAGEQYF. The CDR3 nucleotides read TGTGCCATCAGTGAGGGGACAGGGGCTGGTGAGCAGTACTTC.

V and J are TRBV10-3 and TRBJ2-3, with TRBD1 as a possible D gene (5 bases). CDR3 length: 14 residues. From germline, CDR1 is ENHRY and CDR2 SYGVKD. The V end was cut by 5 bases, the J end by 0 bases, with 9 bases between. The CDR3 loop is CAISQGTSTDTQYF. In DNA, the CDR3 is TGTGCCATCAGTCAGGGAACTAGCACAGATACGCAGTATTTT.

This clonotype was seen more than once but under ten times. CDR3 loop: CASSLIRDRPYEQYV. The DNA of the CDR3 is TGTGCCAGCAGTTTAATCCGCGACAGGCCCTACGAGCAGTACGTC. This chain joins TRBV12-3 or TRBV12-4 and TRBJ2-7, with a possible D match to TRBD1 (6 bases). The germline V and J ends were trimmed by 2 bases and 2 bases, with 13 bases remaining between them. The CDR3 length is 15 residues.

The chain joins TRBV29-1 to TRBJ2-1; D is unclear. Germline-derived CDR1 and CDR2 are SQVTM and ANQGSEA. The CDR3 covers 14 residues. V was cut by 3 bases and J by 0 bases, with 9 bases left in between. The CDR3 DNA reads as TGCAGCGTTGATGGGCAGAGCTCCTACAATGAGCAGTTCTTC. This gives the protein CSVDGQSSYNEQFF.

The chain employs TRBV15 and TRBJ1-1; D uncertain. Per the germline V gene, CDR1 is LNHNV and CDR2 is YYDKDF (reference sequence). The CDR3 is 15 amino acids. V lost 0 bases to trimming and J lost 2 bases, with 10 bases between them. CDR3 DNA: TGTGCCACCAGCAGAGATCGAATGGTAAACACTGAAGCTTTCTTT. It is translated as CATSRDRMVNTEAFF.

This clonotype was counted a few times. The V gene is TRBV19, the J gene TRBJ1-1; no reliable D call. Trimming removed 7 bases at V and 0 bases at J, with 12 bases between. The CDR3 has 14 residues. Germline values: CDR1 LNHDA, CDR2 SQIVND (reference sequence). The DNA for the CDR3 is TGTGCCAGTAAGGACGGCAGCCTGAACACTGAAGCTTTCTTT. Its protein product is CASKDGSLNTEAFF.

The rearrangement links TRBV6-2 or TRBV6-3 to TRBJ2-7; possible D gene TRBD2, 5 bases. This CDR3 spans 16 amino acids. Germline CDR1 and CDR2: MNHEY and SVGEGT. Between the trimmed V and J ends, which lost 6 bases and 2 bases, there was a span of 20 bases. The CDR3 nucleotides read TGTGCCAGCAGCTCCCCCCGAGGGCGAATACCCTACGAGCAGTACGTC. Amino acid sequence: CASSSPRGRIPYEQYV.

This clonotype showed up just a few times. The gene calls are TRBV5-1 and TRBJ1-3; D is unresolved. The CDR3 spans 13 residues. Trimming pared 0 bases from V and 6 bases from J, leaving 7 bases between. Germline V gene data show CDR1 as SGHRS and CDR2 as YFSETQ. CDR3 loop: CASSLGGANTIYF. The CDR3 nucleotides read TGCGCCAGCAGCTTGGGTGGTGCAAACACCATATATTTT.

This clonotype has more than one count but fewer than ten. The V and J genes are TRBV7-2 and TRBJ2-5, with 7 nucleotides matching TRBD2. The germline V gene has CDR1 SGHTA and CDR2 FQGNSA. Trimming removed 5 bases from V and 1 base from J; junction bases left unmatched: 7. This CDR3 has 15 amino acids. CDR3 nucleotides: TGTGCCAGCAGCCCTCCGGGGAGGGTCCAAGAGACCCAGTACTTC. It is translated as CASSPPGRVQETQYF.

The chain couples TRBV7-9 to TRBJ1-6; 9 nucleotides line up with TRBD1. Looked up from germline, CDR1 is SEHNR and CDR2 is FQNEAQ (reference sequence). V was pared by 5 bases and J by 7 bases, with 18 bases of the junction left unmatched. CDR3 size: 19 residues. This CDR3 reads CASSPPWGGTGRENSPLHF. The CDR3 coding sequence is TGTGCCAGCAGCCCACCGTGGGGTGGGACAGGGCGGGAGAATTCACCCCTCCACTTT. Using reference TRBV7-9 and TRBJ1-6 for the parts outside the CDR3, the full variable domain is DTGVSQNPRHKITKRGQNVTFRCDPISEHNRLYWYRQTLGQGPEFLTYFQNEAQLEKSRLLSDRFSAERPKGSFSTLEIQRTEQGDSAMYLCASSPPWGGTGRENSPLHFGNGTRLTVT.

The chain has TRBV5-1 and TRBJ2-1; 7 bases fit TRBD1. This CDR3 has 13 residues. Germline CDR1 reads SGHRS; CDR2 reads YFSETQ. V was pared by 5 bases and J by 6 bases, with 5 bases of the junction left unmatched. The CDR3 is CASSWAGGNEQFF. CDR3 sequence (DNA): TGCGCCAGCAGTTGGGCAGGGGGCAATGAGCAGTTCTTC.

This CDR3 reads CASSTGNTDTEAFF. In nucleotides, the CDR3 is TGTGCCAGCAGCACCGGCAATACGGACACTGAAGCTTTCTTT. This rearrangement joins TRBV7-2 to TRBJ1-1; no clear D gene. CDR1 is SGHTA, CDR2 FQGNSA, per germline. V was shortened by 5 bases and J by 3 bases, with 13 bases between the two germline ends. The CDR3 covers 14 residues.

This clonotype has just a few counts. The V call is TRBV7-2, the J call TRBJ1-1, with TRBD1 as a possible D gene (5 bases). Per the germline V gene, CDR1 is SGHTA and CDR2 is FQGNSA. This CDR3 has 15 amino acids. V lost 0 bases to trimming and J lost 0 bases, with 8 bases between them. The CDR3, as DNA: TGTGCCAGCAGCTTAGCGGGACTGTTGAACACTGAAGCTTTCTTT. This encodes CASSLAGLLNTEAFF. Full variable domain (rest looked up from reference TRBV7-2 and TRBJ1-1): GAGVSQSPSNKVTEKGKDVELRCDPISGHTALYWYRQSLGQGLEFLIYFQGNSAPDKSGLPSDRFSAERTGGSVSTLTIQRTQQEDSAVYLCASSLAGLLNTEAFFGQGTRLTVV.

This clonotype was recorded a few times. The rearrangement links TRBV5-6 to TRBJ1-6, with 7 bases identical to TRBD1. Germline CDR1 is SGHDT and CDR2 is YYEEEE. Germline trimming cut 3 bases from V and 10 bases from J; bases unmatched to any gene: 7. The CDR3 loop spans 14 amino acids. The CDR3 loop reads CASSWEGAQSPLHF. The CDR3 DNA sequence: TGTGCCAGCAGCTGGGAGGGGGCGCAATCACCCCTCCACTTT.

This clonotype was observed a few times. The DNA of the CDR3 is TGTGCCAGCAGTCCAGGACATCCGCAGGAAAAACTGTTTTTT. It is translated as CASSPGHPQEKLFF. The V and J genes are TRBV12-3 or TRBV12-4 and TRBJ1-4, with TRBD1 as a possible D gene (5 bases). The CDR3 spans 14 residues. V lost 5 bases and J 8 bases, leaving 15 bases between the germline ends.

This clonotype was counted many times. The chain has TRBV20-1 and TRBJ2-2; tentative D call: TRBD1 (6 bases). Germline CDR1 and CDR2: DFQATT and SNEGSKA (reference sequence). The CDR3 loop spans 13 amino acids. The CDR3 DNA reads as TGCAGATACCGGGACACCAACACCGGGGAGCTGTTTTTT. This codes for CRYRDTNTGELFF.

The rearrangement uses TRBV7-2 and TRBJ1-1; weak D call: TRBD1 (6 bases). V shed 8 bases and J shed 1 base, with 20 bases lying between them. CDR1 is SGHTA and CDR2 is FQGNSA in the germline V gene. CDR3 length equals 16 residues. The CDR3, as DNA: TGTGCCAGCCAAAGGGGGGGGTGGGATTCGAACACTGAAGCTTTCTTT. Its protein is CASQRGGWDSNTEAFF. Full variable domain (rest looked up from reference TRBV7-2 and TRBJ1-1): GAGVSQSPSNKVTEKGKDVELRCDPISGHTALYWYRQSLGQGLEFLIYFQGNSAPDKSGLPSDRFSAERTGGSVSTLTIQRTQQEDSAVYLCASQRGGWDSNTEAFFGQGTRLTVV.

The chain uses TRBV28 and TRBJ2-1; 7 bases map to TRBD1. The CDR3 spans 13 residues. V gave up 5 bases and J gave up 6 bases; unmatched junction bases: 4. The germline V gene has CDR1 MDHEN and CDR2 SYDVKM. CDR3 sequence: CASSGTVSNEQFF. The CDR3 bases are TGTGCCAGCAGTGGGACAGTCAGCAATGAGCAGTTCTTC.

The chain links TRBV11-2 to TRBJ1-1; no firm D call. The CDR3 length is 18 residues. Germline V gives CDR1 SGHAT, CDR2 FQNNGV. Trimming stripped 6 bases from V and 2 bases from J, with 25 bases between. CDR3: CASRHHWESVPGNTEAFF. The CDR3 nucleotides are TGTGCCAGCAGACACCACTGGGAATCCGTCCCTGGCAACACTGAAGCTTTCTTT.

There are a few counts of this clonotype. The chain is built from TRBV11-2 and TRBJ2-5; perhaps TRBD2 as D (6 bases). Germline V gene sequence: CDR1 SGHAT, CDR2 FQNNGV. Trimming took 2 bases from V and 2 from J, leaving 12 bases between them. The CDR3 consists of 15 residues. The CDR3 bases are TGTGCCAGCAGCTTAATGGGGACTGATCAAGAGACCCAGTACTTC. Translating gives CASSLMGTDQETQYF.

This clonotype has a handful of counts. CDR3 amino acids: CASSPGDRLYNEQFF. DNA for the CDR3: TGTGCCAGTTCGCCGGGGGACAGACTCTACAATGAGCAGTTCTTC. The chain couples TRBV9 to TRBJ2-1; a possible D gene is TRBD1 (7 bases). The CDR3 consists of 15 residues. The germline V and J ends were trimmed by 8 bases and 3 bases, with 18 bases remaining between them. Per germline, CDR1 SGDLS and CDR2 YYNGEE.

The rearrangement uses TRBV6-1 and TRBJ2-5; perhaps TRBD2 as D (5 bases). CDR3 size: 12 residues. The germline gives CDR1 MNHNS, CDR2 SASEGT. V was pared by 6 bases and J by 5 bases, with 10 bases between. CDR3: CASRERWETQYF. CDR3 DNA sequence: TGTGCCAGCAGGGAGCGGTGGGAGACCCAGTACTTC.